This T cell receptor beta chain was identified in a study of shared clonotypes between healthy human individuals. From germline, CDR1 is SGHTA and CDR2 FQGTGA. This CDR3 has 15 amino acids. The J segment lost 5 bases and the V segment lost 1 base, leaving 5 bases of the junction unmatched. Sequenced by immunoSEQ multiplex PCR; TCRdb stores in-frame clones only, minus some. This repertoire shows 2 million to 2.5 million clones, 85% to 95% found once; its top ten account for around 0.38%. The specimen was naive CD4+ T cells from PBMCs. Subset here: CD45RA+ positively selected. The rearrangement links TRBV7-3 to TRBJ2-1; 7 positions agree with TRBD1. The TCR originated in a man younger than 30 in good health. Some clones in this sample may be carry-over from other donors' samples. CDR3 sequence reads: CASSLMGTVNNEQFF. CDR3 nucleotide sequence: TGTGCCAGCAGCTTAATGGGGACAGTTAACAATGAGCAGTTCTTC.